This is a list of T cell receptor beta chains from one sample in a study of blood T cell repertoires in COVID-19. Libraries were prepared by immunoSEQ multiplex PCR; TCRdb keeps only in-frame clonotypes and omits some of them. In the table there are approximately 500,000 clones, over 75% of which are singletons. Sequenced sample: peripheral blood. All receptors come from a human donor in a cohort sampled during active COVID-19. Both conserved end residues are part of each CDR3. The order of the fields is V gene, D gene, J gene, clone size, CDR3 DNA, CDR3 protein. A D gene is named only where the DNA matches it firmly. Clone size, where shown, is once, few, many, or a class for clones that have expanded.

v_call: TRBV15
d_call: -
j_call: TRBJ2-3
clone_size: once
cdr3_nt: TGTGCCACCAGTCCACTGGCGGGTACAGATACGCAGTATTTT
cdr3_aa: CATSPLAGTDTQYF

v_call: TRBV7-9
d_call: -
j_call: TRBJ1-1
clone_size: -
cdr3_nt: TGTGCCAGCAGCCTGCAGGGCAACACTGAAGCTTTCTTT
cdr3_aa: CASSLQGNTEAFF

v_call: TRBV6-2/TRBV6-3
d_call: -
j_call: TRBJ1-1
clone_size: -
cdr3_nt: TGTGCCAGCAGTTACCCGACAGGGAACACTGAAGCTTTCTTT
cdr3_aa: CASSYPTGNTEAFF

v_call: TRBV5-1
d_call: -
j_call: TRBJ2-7
clone_size: -
cdr3_nt: TGCGCCAGCAGCTTGGTCGTAGGGGGCTACGAGCAGTACTTC
cdr3_aa: CASSLVVGGYEQYF

v_call: TRBV14
d_call: -
j_call: TRBJ2-7
clone_size: -
cdr3_nt: TGTGCCAGCAGCCAAGTCGGCGGTCGCTACGAGCAGTACTTC
cdr3_aa: CASSQVGGRYEQYF

v_call: TRBV28
d_call: TRBD1
j_call: TRBJ1-4
clone_size: few
cdr3_nt: TGTGCCAGCAGGTGGGACAGGGGAATTGGAGCTAATGAAAAACTGTTTTTT
cdr3_aa: CASRWDRGIGANEKLFF

v_call: TRBV5-1
d_call: -
j_call: TRBJ1-2
clone_size: -
cdr3_nt: TGCGCCAGCAGCTTGGGGATTCCGAGGGATGGCTACACCTTC
cdr3_aa: CASSLGIPRDGYTF

v_call: TRBV5-7
d_call: TRBD1
j_call: TRBJ1-6
clone_size: -
cdr3_nt: TGTGCCAGCATACTACAGGGGCCCTTAAGTTCACCCCTCCACTTT
cdr3_aa: CASILQGPLSSPLHF

v_call: TRBV28
d_call: -
j_call: TRBJ1-1
clone_size: once
cdr3_nt: TGTGCCAGCAGTTATCAGGGGTCGTCGAACACTGAAGCTTTCTTT
cdr3_aa: CASSYQGSSNTEAFF

v_call: TRBV28
d_call: TRBD1
j_call: TRBJ1-1
clone_size: -
cdr3_nt: TGTGCCAGCAGTCGACGACCTAAGACAGGGGGCTACACTGAAGCTTTCTTT
cdr3_aa: CASSRRPKTGGYTEAFF

v_call: TRBV7-6
d_call: TRBD2
j_call: TRBJ2-1
clone_size: few
cdr3_nt: TGTGCCAGCAGCTTAGGTACAGCGGGAGTCGATGAGCAGTTCTTC
cdr3_aa: CASSLGTAGVDEQFF

v_call: TRBV15
d_call: TRBD1
j_call: TRBJ2-6
clone_size: -
cdr3_nt: TGTGCCACCAGCAGATTAACGGGACAGTGGATCTCTGGGGCCAACGTCCTGACTTTC
cdr3_aa: CATSRLTGQWISGANVLTF

v_call: TRBV7-9
d_call: -
j_call: TRBJ2-7
clone_size: -
cdr3_nt: TGTGCCAGCAGCTTAGGGGCAGGGGATGCCTACGAGCAGTACTTC
cdr3_aa: CASSLGAGDAYEQYF

v_call: TRBV11-2
d_call: -
j_call: TRBJ2-5
clone_size: -
cdr3_nt: TGTGCCAGCAGCTTAGCGGGGAAAGCCGAGACCCAGTACTTC
cdr3_aa: CASSLAGKAETQYF

v_call: TRBV29-1
d_call: -
j_call: TRBJ1-4
clone_size: -
cdr3_nt: TGCAGCGTTGACAGGGTGATGAATGAAAAACTGTTTTTT
cdr3_aa: CSVDRVMNEKLFF

v_call: TRBV18
d_call: TRBD1
j_call: TRBJ1-2
clone_size: -
cdr3_nt: TGTGCCAGCTCACCCACACAGGGGGCGATGGACTATGGCTACACCTTC
cdr3_aa: CASSPTQGAMDYGYTF

v_call: TRBV6-5
d_call: TRBD2
j_call: TRBJ2-7
clone_size: -
cdr3_nt: TGTGCCAGCACGCGGGAGAGGCACGAGCAGTACTTC
cdr3_aa: CASTRERHEQYF

v_call: TRBV15
d_call: -
j_call: TRBJ2-7
clone_size: few
cdr3_nt: TGTGCCACCAGCAGTAGCACCGGACTATACGAGCAGTACTTC
cdr3_aa: CATSSSTGLYEQYF

v_call: TRBV15
d_call: -
j_call: TRBJ2-2
clone_size: -
cdr3_nt: TGTGCCACCAGCAGAGTGGGGTTTCGGGGGACCGGGGAGCTGTTTTTT
cdr3_aa: CATSRVGFRGTGELFF

v_call: TRBV4-1
d_call: -
j_call: TRBJ1-1
clone_size: -
cdr3_nt: TGCGCCAGCAGCCAAGTAATCGGAGGGGAGTCCAACACTGAAGCTTTCTTT
cdr3_aa: CASSQVIGGESNTEAFF

v_call: TRBV19
d_call: -
j_call: TRBJ1-1
clone_size: once
cdr3_nt: TGTGCCAGTAGTTTGACGGACCGCGGGACTGAAGCTTTCTTT
cdr3_aa: CASSLTDRGTEAFF

v_call: TRBV5-1
d_call: TRBD1
j_call: TRBJ2-7
clone_size: -
cdr3_nt: TGCGCCAGCAGCGGACAGGGGCGATCCTACGAGCAGTACTTC
cdr3_aa: CASSGQGRSYEQYF

v_call: TRBV30
d_call: -
j_call: TRBJ1-2
clone_size: few
cdr3_nt: TGTGCCTGGAGTGTACGGGGCTATGGCTACACCTTC
cdr3_aa: CAWSVRGYGYTF

v_call: TRBV28
d_call: -
j_call: TRBJ1-6
clone_size: -
cdr3_nt: TGTGCCAGCAGTTTGGGTGGGGACTACCAAAGCTCCTATAATTCACCCCTCCACTTT
cdr3_aa: CASSLGGDYQSSYNSPLHF

v_call: TRBV6-5
d_call: -
j_call: TRBJ1-2
clone_size: -
cdr3_nt: TGTGCCAGCAGTAAACCGTTCACGGGGGGTGGCTACACCTTC
cdr3_aa: CASSKPFTGGGYTF

v_call: TRBV3-1/TRBV3-2
d_call: TRBD2
j_call: TRBJ2-5
clone_size: -
cdr3_nt: TGTGCCAGCAGCCACGCCTCGTCCAGCGGGAGGAGGGAGACCCAGTACTTC
cdr3_aa: CASSHASSSGRRETQYF

v_call: TRBV19
d_call: TRBD2
j_call: TRBJ2-2
clone_size: -
cdr3_nt: TGTGCCAGTTGGACCGGGACTAGCTCCACCGGGGAGCTGTTTTTT
cdr3_aa: CASWTGTSSTGELFF

v_call: TRBV28
d_call: TRBD1
j_call: TRBJ1-2
clone_size: -
cdr3_nt: TGTGCCAGCAGGGACCCGGGACAGGGGCCATATGGCTACACCTTC
cdr3_aa: CASRDPGQGPYGYTF

v_call: TRBV18
d_call: TRBD1
j_call: TRBJ1-1
clone_size: -
cdr3_nt: TGTGCCAGCTCACCACGGAGGGACAGGGTCGCCCCGAACACTGAAGCTTTCTTT
cdr3_aa: CASSPRRDRVAPNTEAFF